A single sample gave rise to the 4 T cell receptor beta chains below, sequenced in a study of OX40 agonist ivuxolimab in advanced cancers. The library was made by the immunoSEQ multiplex PCR assay. TCRdb holds this immuneACCESS table with in-frame rearrangements only. Some clones are missing; in checked studies, unresolved V genes explain under half, and the rest has no known cause. The sample data list approximately 60,000 clones, and approximately 91% of these were observed just once. The ten top clones hold 8.5% to 14% of the sample. Sequencing used CD4+ or CD8+ T cells sorted from blood, obtained in a trial of the OX40 agonist ivuxolimab. All receptors derive from an adult with an advanced solid tumor such as melanoma, head and neck, liver or kidney cancer.

This clone has just one count. V gene TRBV10-3 combines with J gene TRBJ2-1, with D maybe TRBD2 (5 bases). The CDR3 contains 13 residues. Germline lookup yields CDR1 ENHRY and CDR2 SYGVKD. The V gene lost 7 bases and the J gene lost 6 bases, with 13 bases spanning the gap. The CDR3 sequence: CAITPDGVNEQFF. CDR3 DNA sequence: TGTGCCATCACCCCGGACGGGGTCAATGAGCAGTTCTTC.

The chain uses TRBV5-4 and TRBJ1-1; unclear D gene. CDR3 length: 12 residues. The ends were cut back, 1 base at V and 10 bases at J, with 11 bases in the middle. Germline CDR1 is SGHNT and CDR2 is YYREEE (reference sequence). The CDR3 spells CASSLIGESAFF. The CDR3 nucleotides read TGTGCCAGCAGCTTGATCGGGGAGTCAGCTTTCTTT. Full variable domain (outside the CDR3, taken from reference TRBV5-4 and TRBJ1-1): ETGVTQSPTHLIKTRGQQVTLRCSSQSGHNTVSWYQQALGQGPQFIFQYYREEENGRGNFPPRFSGLQFPNYSSELNVNALELDDSALYLCASSLIGESAFFGQGTRLTVV.

Here the CDR3 reads CASSLATGRETQYF. Written as DNA, the CDR3 is TGTGCCAGCAGCTTGGCAACAGGGCGAGAGACCCAGTACTTC. V usage is TRBV5-5 and J usage is TRBJ2-5, with D perhaps TRBD1 (6 bases). Trimming took 0 bases from V and 4 from J, leaving 10 bases between them. CDR1 is SGHKS, CDR2 YYEKEE, per germline (reference sequence). The CDR3 is 14 amino acids.

This chain's CDR3 is CASSYSDVSGYTF. The DNA for the CDR3 is TGTGCCAGCAGTTACTCCGACGTGTCAGGCTACACCTTC. The V call is TRBV6-5, the J call TRBJ1-2; D remains ambiguous. This CDR3 contains 13 residues. CDR1 MNHEY and CDR2 SVGAGI come from the germline V gene. V was trimmed by 0 bases and J by 8 bases, leaving 10 bases between them.